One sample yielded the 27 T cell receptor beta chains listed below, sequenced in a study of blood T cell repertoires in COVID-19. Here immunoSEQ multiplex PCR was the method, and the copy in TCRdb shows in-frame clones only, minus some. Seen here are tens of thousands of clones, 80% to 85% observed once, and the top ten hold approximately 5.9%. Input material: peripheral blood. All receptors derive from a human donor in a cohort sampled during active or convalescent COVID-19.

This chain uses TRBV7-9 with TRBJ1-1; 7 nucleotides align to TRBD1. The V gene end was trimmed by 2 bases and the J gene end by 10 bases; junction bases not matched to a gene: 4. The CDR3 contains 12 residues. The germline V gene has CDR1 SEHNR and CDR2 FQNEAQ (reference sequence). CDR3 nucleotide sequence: TGTGCCAGCAGCTTACTTCAGGGGGGAGCTTTCTTT. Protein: CASSLLQGGAFF.

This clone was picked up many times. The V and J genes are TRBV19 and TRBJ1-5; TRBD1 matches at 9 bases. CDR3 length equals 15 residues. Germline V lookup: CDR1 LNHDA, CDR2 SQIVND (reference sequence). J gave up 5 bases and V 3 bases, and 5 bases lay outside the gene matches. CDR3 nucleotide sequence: TGTGCCAGTAGTATTACGGGACAGGGCGATCAGCCCCAGCATTTT. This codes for CASSITGQGDQPQHF.

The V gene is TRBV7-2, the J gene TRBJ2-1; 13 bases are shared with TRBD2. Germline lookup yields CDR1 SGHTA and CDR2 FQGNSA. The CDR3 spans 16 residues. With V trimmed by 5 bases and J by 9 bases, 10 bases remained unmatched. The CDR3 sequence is CASSPNGLAGEPEQFF. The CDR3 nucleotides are TGTGCCAGCAGCCCAAATGGACTAGCGGGGGAACCTGAGCAGTTCTTC. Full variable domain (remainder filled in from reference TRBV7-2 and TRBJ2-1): GAGVSQSPSNKVTEKGKDVELRCDPISGHTALYWYRQSLGQGLEFLIYFQGNSAPDKSGLPSDRFSAERTGGSVSTLTIQRTQQEDSAVYLCASSPNGLAGEPEQFFGPGTRLTVL.

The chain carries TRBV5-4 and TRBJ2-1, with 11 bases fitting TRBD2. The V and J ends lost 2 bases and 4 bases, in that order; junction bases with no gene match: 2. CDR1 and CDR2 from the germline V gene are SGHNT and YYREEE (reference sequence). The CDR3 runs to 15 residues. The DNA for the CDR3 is TGTGCCAGCAGCTTTAGCGGGGGGGAGTACAATGAGCAGTTCTTC. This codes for CASSFSGGEYNEQFF.

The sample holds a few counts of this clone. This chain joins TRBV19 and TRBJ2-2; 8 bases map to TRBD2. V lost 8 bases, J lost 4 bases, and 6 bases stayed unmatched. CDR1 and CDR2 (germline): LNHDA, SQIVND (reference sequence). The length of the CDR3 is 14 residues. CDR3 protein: CASLAGGGTGELFF. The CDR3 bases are TGTGCCAGTTTGGCGGGAGGCGGCACCGGGGAGCTGTTTTTT.

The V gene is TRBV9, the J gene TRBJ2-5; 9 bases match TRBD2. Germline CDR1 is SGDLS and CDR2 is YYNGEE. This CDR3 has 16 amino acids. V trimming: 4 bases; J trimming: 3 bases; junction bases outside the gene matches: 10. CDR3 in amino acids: CASSPDGRGGEETQYF. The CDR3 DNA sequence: TGTGCCAGCAGCCCCGATGGGCGGGGGGGCGAAGAGACCCAGTACTTC.

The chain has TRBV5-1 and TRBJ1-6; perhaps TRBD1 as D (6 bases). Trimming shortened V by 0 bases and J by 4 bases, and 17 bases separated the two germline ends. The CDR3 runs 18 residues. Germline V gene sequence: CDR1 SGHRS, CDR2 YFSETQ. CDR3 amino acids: CASSLAFLGQGYNSPLHF. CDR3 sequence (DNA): TGCGCCAGCAGCTTGGCCTTTCTGGGCCAGGGGTATAATTCACCCCTCCACTTT.

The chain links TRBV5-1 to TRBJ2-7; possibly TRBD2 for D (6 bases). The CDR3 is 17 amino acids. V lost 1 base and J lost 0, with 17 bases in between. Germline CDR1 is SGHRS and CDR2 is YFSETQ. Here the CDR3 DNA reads TGCGCCAGCAGCTTGACGGCCCCCGGGACTTCCTCCTACGAGCAGTACTTC. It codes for CASSLTAPGTSSYEQYF.

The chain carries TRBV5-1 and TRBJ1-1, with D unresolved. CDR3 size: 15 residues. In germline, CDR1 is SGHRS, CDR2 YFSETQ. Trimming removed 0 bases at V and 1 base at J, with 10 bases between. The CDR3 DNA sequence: TGCGCCAGCAGCTTGGCCGCAGGCCAGAACACTGAAGCTTTCTTT. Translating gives CASSLAAGQNTEAFF. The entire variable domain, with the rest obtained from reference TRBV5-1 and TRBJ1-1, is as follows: KAGVTQTPRYLIKTRGQQVTLSCSPISGHRSVSWYQQTPGQGLQFLFEYFSETQRNKGNFPGRFSGRQFSNSRSEMNVSTLELGDSALYLCASSLAAGQNTEAFFGQGTRLTVV.

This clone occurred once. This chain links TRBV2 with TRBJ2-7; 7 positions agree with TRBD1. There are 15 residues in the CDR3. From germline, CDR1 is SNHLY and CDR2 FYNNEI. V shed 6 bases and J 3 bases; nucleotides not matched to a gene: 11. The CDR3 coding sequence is TGTGCCAGCAGCCAAGGGGTCAGGGGGATCTACGAGCAGTACTTC. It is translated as CASSQGVRGIYEQYF. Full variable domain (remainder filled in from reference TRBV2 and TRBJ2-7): EPEVTQTPSHQVTQMGQEVILRCVPISNHLYFYWYRQILGQKVEFLVSFYNNEISEKSEIFDDQFSVERPDGSNFTLKIRSTKLEDSAMYFCASSQGVRGIYEQYFGPGTRLTVT.

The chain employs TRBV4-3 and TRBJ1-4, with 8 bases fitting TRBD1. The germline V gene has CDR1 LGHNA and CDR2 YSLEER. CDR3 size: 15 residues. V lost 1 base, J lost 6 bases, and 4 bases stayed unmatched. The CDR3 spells CASSQGTGWDEKLFF. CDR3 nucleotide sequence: TGCGCCAGCAGCCAAGGGACAGGGTGGGATGAAAAACTGTTTTTT.

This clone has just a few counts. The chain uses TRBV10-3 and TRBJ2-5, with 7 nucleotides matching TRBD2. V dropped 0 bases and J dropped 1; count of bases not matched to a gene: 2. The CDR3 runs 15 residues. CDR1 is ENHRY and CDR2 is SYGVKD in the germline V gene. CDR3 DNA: TGTGCCATCAGTGAGTCCGGGACTACCCAAGAGACCCAGTACTTC. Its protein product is CAISESGTTQETQYF.

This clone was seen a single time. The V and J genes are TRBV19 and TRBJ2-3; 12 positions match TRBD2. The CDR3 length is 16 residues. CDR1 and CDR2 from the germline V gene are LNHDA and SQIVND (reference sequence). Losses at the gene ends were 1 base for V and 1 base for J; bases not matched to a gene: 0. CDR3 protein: CASSIGLAGGTDTQYF. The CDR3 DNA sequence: TGTGCCAGTAGTATAGGACTAGCGGGGGGCACAGATACGCAGTATTTT.

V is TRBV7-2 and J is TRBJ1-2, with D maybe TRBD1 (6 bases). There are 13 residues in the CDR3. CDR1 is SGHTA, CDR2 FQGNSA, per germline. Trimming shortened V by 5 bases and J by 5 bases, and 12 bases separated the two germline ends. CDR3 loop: CASSPGTRYGYTF. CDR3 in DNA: TGTGCCAGCAGCCCCGGGACAAGATATGGCTACACCTTC. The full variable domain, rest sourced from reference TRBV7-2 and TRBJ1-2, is GAGVSQSPSNKVTEKGKDVELRCDPISGHTALYWYRQSLGQGLEFLIYFQGNSAPDKSGLPSDRFSAERTGGSVSTLTIQRTQQEDSAVYLCASSPGTRYGYTFGSGTRLTVV.

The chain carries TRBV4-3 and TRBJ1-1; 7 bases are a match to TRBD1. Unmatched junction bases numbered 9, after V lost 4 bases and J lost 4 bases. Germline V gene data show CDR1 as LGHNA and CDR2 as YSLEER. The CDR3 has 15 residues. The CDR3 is CASSPFSGGGTEAFF. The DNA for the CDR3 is TGCGCCAGCAGCCCCTTCTCAGGGGGAGGCACTGAAGCTTTCTTT.

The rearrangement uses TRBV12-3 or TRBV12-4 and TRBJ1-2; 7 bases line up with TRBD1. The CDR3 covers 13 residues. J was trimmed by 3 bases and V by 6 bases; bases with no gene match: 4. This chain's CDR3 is CASSGTADYGYTF. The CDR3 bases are TGTGCCAGCAGCGGGACAGCAGACTATGGCTACACCTTC.

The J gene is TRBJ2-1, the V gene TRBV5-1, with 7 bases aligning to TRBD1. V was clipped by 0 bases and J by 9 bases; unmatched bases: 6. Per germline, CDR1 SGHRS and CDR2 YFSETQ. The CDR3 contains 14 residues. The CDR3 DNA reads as TGCGCCAGCAGCTTGGGAGCAGGACAGGCTGAGCAGTTCTTC. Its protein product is CASSLGAGQAEQFF.

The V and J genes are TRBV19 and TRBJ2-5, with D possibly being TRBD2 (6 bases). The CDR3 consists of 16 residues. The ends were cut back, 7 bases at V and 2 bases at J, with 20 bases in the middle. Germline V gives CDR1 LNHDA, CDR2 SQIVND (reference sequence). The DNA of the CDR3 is TGTGCCAGTACCCCTTACCCCTATAGCGGACAAGAGACCCAGTACTTC. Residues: CASTPYPYSGQETQYF.

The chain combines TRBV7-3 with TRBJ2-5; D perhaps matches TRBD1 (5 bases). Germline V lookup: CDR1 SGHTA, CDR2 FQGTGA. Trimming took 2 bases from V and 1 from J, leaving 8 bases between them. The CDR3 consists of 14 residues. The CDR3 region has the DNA TGTGCCAGCAGCTTACAGGGTGTCCAAGAGACCCAGTACTTC. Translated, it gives CASSLQGVQETQYF.

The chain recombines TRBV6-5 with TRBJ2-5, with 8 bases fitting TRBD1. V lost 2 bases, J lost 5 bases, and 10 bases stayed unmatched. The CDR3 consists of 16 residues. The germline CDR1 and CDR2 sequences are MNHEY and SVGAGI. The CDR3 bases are TGTGCCAGCAGTTACGGACAGGGACAGGTTGGGGAGACCCAGTACTTC. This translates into CASSYGQGQVGETQYF.

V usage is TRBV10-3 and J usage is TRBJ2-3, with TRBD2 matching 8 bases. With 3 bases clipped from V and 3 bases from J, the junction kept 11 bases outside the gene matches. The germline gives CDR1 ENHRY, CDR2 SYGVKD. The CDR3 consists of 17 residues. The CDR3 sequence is CAISENGGALATDTQYF. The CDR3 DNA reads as TGTGCCATCAGTGAAAACGGGGGGGCCCTGGCTACAGATACGCAGTATTTT.

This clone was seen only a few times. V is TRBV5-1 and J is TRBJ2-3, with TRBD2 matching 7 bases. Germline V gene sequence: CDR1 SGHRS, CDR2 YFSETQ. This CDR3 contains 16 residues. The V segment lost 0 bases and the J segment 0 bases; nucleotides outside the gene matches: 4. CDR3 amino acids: CASSLARGDSTDTQYF. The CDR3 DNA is TGCGCCAGCAGCTTGGCCCGGGGGGACAGCACAGATACGCAGTATTTT. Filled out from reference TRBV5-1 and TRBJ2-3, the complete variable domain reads KAGVTQTPRYLIKTRGQQVTLSCSPISGHRSVSWYQQTPGQGLQFLFEYFSETQRNKGNFPGRFSGRQFSNSRSEMNVSTLELGDSALYLCASSLARGDSTDTQYFGPGTRLTVL.

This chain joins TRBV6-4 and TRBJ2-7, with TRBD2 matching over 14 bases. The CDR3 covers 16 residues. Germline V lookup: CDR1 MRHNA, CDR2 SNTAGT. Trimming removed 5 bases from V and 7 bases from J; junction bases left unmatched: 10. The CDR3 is CASSPGLAGARSEQYF. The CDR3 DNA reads TGTGCCAGCAGTCCGGGACTAGCGGGGGCCCGATCGGAGCAGTACTTC.

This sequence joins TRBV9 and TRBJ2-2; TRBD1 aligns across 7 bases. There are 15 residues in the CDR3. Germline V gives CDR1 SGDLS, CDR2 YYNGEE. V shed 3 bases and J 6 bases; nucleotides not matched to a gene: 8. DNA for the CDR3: TGTGCCAGCAGCGCGACAGCAGGGGGAGCCGGGGAGCTGTTTTTT. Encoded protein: CASSATAGGAGELFF.

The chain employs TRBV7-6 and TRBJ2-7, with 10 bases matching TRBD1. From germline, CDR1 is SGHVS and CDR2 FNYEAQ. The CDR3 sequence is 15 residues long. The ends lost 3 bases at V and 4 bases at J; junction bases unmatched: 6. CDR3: CASSFGTGVQYEQYF. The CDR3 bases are TGTGCCAGCAGCTTTGGGACAGGGGTACAATACGAGCAGTACTTC.

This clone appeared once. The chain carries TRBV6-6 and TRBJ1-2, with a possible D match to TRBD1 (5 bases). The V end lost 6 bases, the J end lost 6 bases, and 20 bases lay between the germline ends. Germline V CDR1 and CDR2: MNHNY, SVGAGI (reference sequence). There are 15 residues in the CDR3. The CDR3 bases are TGTGCCAGCAGCCCAAACGGGGGTCGTAAGGATGGCTACACCTTC. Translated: CASSPNGGRKDGYTF.

The CDR3 protein is CASRGQGISGNTIYF. DNA for the CDR3: TGTGCCAGCAGGGGACAGGGGATCTCTGGAAACACCATATATTTT. The chain is built from TRBV6-5 and TRBJ1-3; 10 bases line up with TRBD1. The CDR3 covers 15 residues. V was clipped by 6 bases and J by 0 bases; unmatched bases: 2. Germline V gene data show CDR1 as MNHEY and CDR2 as SVGAGI.